The clone carrying this T cell receptor (beta chain) was counted a few times. This sample is part of a study of T cells in narcolepsy. Some clones are missing from TCRdb's copy, which holds only in-frame ones; the method was immunoSEQ multiplex PCR. The sample holds about 40,000 clones; more than 70% are singletons and the top ten take under 1.5%. CDR3 size: 16 residues. Germline loops: CDR1 KGHSH, CDR2 LQKENI. With V trimmed by 5 bases and J by 7 bases, 9 bases remained unmatched. The receptor was derived from a human donor with narcolepsy. The V gene is TRBV18, the J gene TRBJ2-1; the match to TRBD2 covers 12 bases. The source material was CD45RA- memory CD4+ T cells from PBMCs. CDR3 coding DNA: TGTGCCAGCTCATCAACGACTAGCGGGAGTCTGAATGAGCAGTTCTTC. It is translated as CASSSTTSGSLNEQFF.